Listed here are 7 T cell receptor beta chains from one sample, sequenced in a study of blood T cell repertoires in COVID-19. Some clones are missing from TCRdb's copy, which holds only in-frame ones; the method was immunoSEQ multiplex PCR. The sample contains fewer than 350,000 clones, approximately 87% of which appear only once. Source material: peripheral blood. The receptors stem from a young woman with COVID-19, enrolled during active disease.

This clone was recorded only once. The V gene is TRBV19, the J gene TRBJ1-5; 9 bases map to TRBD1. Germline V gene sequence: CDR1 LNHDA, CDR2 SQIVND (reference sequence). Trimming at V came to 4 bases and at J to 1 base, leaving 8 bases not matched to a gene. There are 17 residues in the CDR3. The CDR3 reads CASSNLRQGGSNQPQHF. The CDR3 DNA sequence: TGTGCCAGTAGTAACCTAAGACAGGGGGGAAGCAATCAGCCCCAGCATTTT.

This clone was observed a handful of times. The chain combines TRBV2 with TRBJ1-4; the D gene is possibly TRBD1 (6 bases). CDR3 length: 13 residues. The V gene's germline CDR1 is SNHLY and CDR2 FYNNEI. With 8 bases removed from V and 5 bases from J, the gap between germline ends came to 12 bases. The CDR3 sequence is CASGDRSNEKLFF. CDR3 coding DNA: TGTGCCAGCGGCGACAGGTCAAATGAAAAACTGTTTTTT. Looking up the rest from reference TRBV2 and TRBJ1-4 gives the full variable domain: EPEVTQTPSHQVTQMGQEVILRCVPISNHLYFYWYRQILGQKVEFLVSFYNNEISEKSEIFDDQFSVERPDGSNFTLKIRSTKLEDSAMYFCASGDRSNEKLFFGSGTQLSVL.

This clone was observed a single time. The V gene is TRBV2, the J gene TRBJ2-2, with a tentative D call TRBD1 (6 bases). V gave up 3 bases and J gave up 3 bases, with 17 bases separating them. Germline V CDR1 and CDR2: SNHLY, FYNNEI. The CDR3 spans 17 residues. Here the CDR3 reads CASSDSGADPDTGELFF. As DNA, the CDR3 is TGTGCCAGCAGTGATTCAGGGGCCGACCCGGACACCGGGGAGCTGTTTTTT.

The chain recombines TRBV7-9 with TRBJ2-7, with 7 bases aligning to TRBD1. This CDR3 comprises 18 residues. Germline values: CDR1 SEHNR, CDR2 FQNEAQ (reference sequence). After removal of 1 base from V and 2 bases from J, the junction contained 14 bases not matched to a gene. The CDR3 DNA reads TGTGCCAGCAGCTTAGAGGTGCCCTTCTCGGGACAGACCTACGAGCAGTACTTC. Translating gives CASSLEVPFSGQTYEQYF.

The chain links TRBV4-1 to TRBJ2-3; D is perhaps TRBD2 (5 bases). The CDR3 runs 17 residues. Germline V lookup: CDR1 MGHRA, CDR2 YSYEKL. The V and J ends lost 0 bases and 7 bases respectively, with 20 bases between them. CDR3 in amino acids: CASSQDHIALERYTQYF. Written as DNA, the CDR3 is TGCGCCAGCAGCCAAGATCACATAGCGTTGGAGCGGTATACGCAGTATTTT.

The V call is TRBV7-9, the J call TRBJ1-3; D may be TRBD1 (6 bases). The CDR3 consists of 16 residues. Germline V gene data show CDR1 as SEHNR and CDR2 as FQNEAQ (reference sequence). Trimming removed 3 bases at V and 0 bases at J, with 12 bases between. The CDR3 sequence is CASSLDSFFSGNTIYF. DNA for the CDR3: TGTGCCAGCAGCTTGGACAGCTTCTTCTCTGGAAACACCATATATTTT.

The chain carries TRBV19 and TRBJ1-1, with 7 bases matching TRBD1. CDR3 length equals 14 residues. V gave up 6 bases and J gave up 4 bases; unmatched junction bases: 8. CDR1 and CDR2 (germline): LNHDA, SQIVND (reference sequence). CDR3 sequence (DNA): TGTGCCAGTAGCCACGGGACAGCGAGCACTGAAGCTTTCTTT. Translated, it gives CASSHGTASTEAFF.